Shown below are 12 T cell receptor beta chains from a single sample sequenced in a study of T-cell reconstitution after alpha-beta-depleted transplantation in children. The TCRbeta library was prepared with unique molecular identifiers. From the PCR reads, TCRdb called clonotypes with MiXCR, one entry per CDR3 protein. Of 300,000 to 400,000 distinct CDR3 sequences listed, 15% to 20% were seen once; the top ten hold about 41%. The source was PBMCs, mostly from graft donor cells, collected 360 days after TCRalphabeta/CD19-depleted stem cell transplant. The receptors derive from a male patient between 2 and 10 years old who had a stem cell transplant for acute lymphoblastic leukemia, so the T cells may come from the graft donor.

This clonotype was counted only a few times. V is TRBV4-2 and J is TRBJ2-7; 8 positions agree with TRBD1. CDR1 is LGHNA, CDR2 YNFKEQ, per germline. V lost 0 bases and J lost 2; bases outside the gene matches: 9. The CDR3 totals 17 residues. CDR3 DNA: TGTGCCAGCAGCCAAGATAGGGACAGGCCCAGCGCCTACGAGCAGTACTTC. This sequence encodes CASSQDRDRPSAYEQYF.

This clonotype came up many times. In DNA form, the CDR3 reads TGTGCCAGCAGTTTACCCGGGACAGGGCTCTACAATGAGCAGTTCTTC. Translated: CASSLPGTGLYNEQFF. The V and J genes are TRBV12-3 or TRBV12-4 and TRBJ2-1, with 9 bases fitting TRBD1. The V gene end was trimmed by 2 bases and the J gene end by 3 bases; junction bases not matched to a gene: 5. The CDR3 has 16 residues.

In this sample, this clonotype turned up a few times. The rearrangement links TRBV7-3 to TRBJ2-1; D tentatively reads TRBD1 or TRBD2 (5 bases each). Germline loops: CDR1 SGHTA, CDR2 FQGTGA. V gave up 8 bases and J gave up 0 bases, with 8 bases separating them. There are 13 residues in the CDR3. For the CDR3, the DNA is TGTGCCAGCGGGGACGGCTCCTACAATGAGCAGTTCTTC. Its translation: CASGDGSYNEQFF. Full variable domain (missing parts from reference TRBV7-3 and TRBJ2-1): GAGVSQTPSNKVTEKGKYVELRCDPISGHTALYWYRQSLGQGPEFLIYFQGTGAADDSGLPNDRFFAVRPEGSVSTLKIQRTERGDSAVYLCASGDGSYNEQFFGPGTRLTVL.

V usage is TRBV6-2 or TRBV6-3 and J usage is TRBJ2-7; unclear D gene. V shed 7 bases and J shed 1 base, with 14 bases lying between them. Germline CDR1 reads MNHEY; CDR2 reads SVGEGT. This CDR3 comprises 14 residues. CDR3 DNA: TGTGCCAGCACCTCCCGGACCGCATCCTACGAGCAGTACTTC. Its protein is CASTSRTASYEQYF.

This clonotype was counted only a few times. The rearrangement joins TRBV2 to TRBJ2-3, with D hard to call. V was pared by 5 bases and J by 2 bases, with 8 bases between. The CDR3 contains 13 residues. Germline V lookup: CDR1 SNHLY, CDR2 FYNNEI. The CDR3 region is CASSSATTDTQYF. The CDR3 DNA follows: TGTGCCAGCAGTTCAGCCACCACAGATACGCAGTATTTT.

This clonotype appeared a few times. CDR3: CASSLRDRLLTNYGYTF. CDR3 DNA sequence: TGTGCCAGCAGCTTGAGGGACAGACTATTGACTAACTATGGCTACACCTTC. The chain joins TRBV5-8 to TRBJ1-2, with TRBD1 matching 7 bases. Germline trimming cut 1 base from V and 0 bases from J; bases unmatched to any gene: 9. CDR1 is SGHTS and CDR2 is YDEGEE in the germline V gene. The CDR3 is made up of 17 amino acids.

This chain uses TRBV7-8 with TRBJ1-1; 7 nucleotides match TRBD1. The CDR3 covers 13 residues. Germline CDR1 and CDR2: SGHVS and FQNEAQ. The J segment lost 6 bases and the V segment lost 5 bases, leaving 6 bases of the junction unmatched. This CDR3 is CASSPGQEPEAFF. The DNA for the CDR3 is TGTGCCAGCAGCCCAGGACAGGAACCTGAAGCTTTCTTT. Full variable domain (missing parts from reference TRBV7-8 and TRBJ1-1): GAGVSQSPRYKVAKRGQDVALRCDPISGHVSLFWYQQALGQGPEFLTYFQNEAQLDKSGLPSDRFFAERPEGSVSTLKIQRTQQEDSAVYLCASSPGQEPEAFFGQGTRLTVV.

To note about this clonotype: The CDR3 ends on some other residue instead of the conserved phenylalanine or tryptophan, so this is likely a read error. This chain joins TRBV29-1 and TRBJ1-1, with 7 bases lining up with TRBD1. The J segment lost 1 base and the V segment lost 7 bases, leaving 0 bases of the junction unmatched. The CDR3 is 11 residues long. Germline assignment: CDR1 SQVTM and CDR2 ANQGSEA. CDR3 sequence (DNA): TGCAGCGGGACAGGGAACACTGAAGCTTTCGTT. Its protein is CSGTGNTEAFV.

This clonotype appeared a few times. Since the CDR3 does not end with the conserved phenylalanine or tryptophan, this likely comes from a read error. This chain uses TRBV4-1 with TRBJ1-6, with no clear D. The CDR3 contains 15 residues. CDR1 MGHRA and CDR2 YSYEKL come from the germline V gene. V gave up 0 bases and J gave up 4 bases, with 7 bases separating them. The CDR3 loop is CASSQEWGYNSPLHY. The CDR3 DNA reads TGCGCCAGCAGCCAAGAATGGGGATATAATTCACCCCTCCACTAT.

This clonotype showed up just a few times. This rearrangement joins TRBV4-3 to TRBJ2-7, with TRBD2 matching over 11 bases. In germline, CDR1 is LGHNA, CDR2 YSLEER. J lost 0 bases, V lost 2 bases, and 12 bases had no gene match. The CDR3 loop spans 19 amino acids. CDR3 loop: CASSQTITGTSGTSYEQYF. The CDR3 DNA reads as TGCGCCAGCAGCCAAACCATAACCGGGACTAGCGGAACCTCCTACGAGCAGTACTTC.

This chain connects TRBV12-3 or TRBV12-4 to TRBJ2-5; TRBD1 aligns across 8 bases. The CDR3 consists of 17 residues. V trimming: 7 bases; J trimming: 5 bases; junction bases outside the gene matches: 18. CDR3 in DNA: TGTGCCAGCAACGTAACCTTCGAATCAGGGGGCACCGAGACCCAGTACTTC. Translated, it gives CASNVTFESGGTETQYF.

This clonotype was recorded a few times. The chain combines TRBV4-1 with TRBJ1-5, with 8 bases that match TRBD1. V was pared by 3 bases and J by 6 bases, with 7 bases of the junction left unmatched. CDR3 length equals 15 residues. The V gene's germline CDR1 is MGHRA and CDR2 YSYEKL. The CDR3 nucleotides read TGCGCCAGCAGCCATAATCAGGGGGCGGCTCAGCCCCAGCATTTT. Protein sequence: CASSHNQGAAQPQHF.